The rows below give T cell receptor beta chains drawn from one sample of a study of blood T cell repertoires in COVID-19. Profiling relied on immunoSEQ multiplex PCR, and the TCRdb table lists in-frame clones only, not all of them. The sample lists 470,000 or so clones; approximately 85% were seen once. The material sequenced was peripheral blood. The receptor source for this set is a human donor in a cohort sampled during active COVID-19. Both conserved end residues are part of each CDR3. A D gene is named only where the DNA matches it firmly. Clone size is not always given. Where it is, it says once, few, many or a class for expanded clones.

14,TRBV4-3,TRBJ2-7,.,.,CASSQAETAYEQYF,TGCGCCAGCAGCCAAGCCGAGACAGCCTACGAGCAGTACTTC
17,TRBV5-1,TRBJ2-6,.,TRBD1,CASSPPATGAGANVLTF,TGCGCCAGCAGCCCACCGGCGACAGGGGCAGGGGCCAACGTCCTGACTTTC
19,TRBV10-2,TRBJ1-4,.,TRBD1,CASSEVRQGGTTTNEKLFF,TGCGCCAGCAGTGAGGTTCGGCAAGGGGGCACCACAACTAATGAAAAACTGTTTTTT
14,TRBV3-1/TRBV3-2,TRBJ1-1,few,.,CASSPIQGNTEAFF,TGTGCCAGCAGCCCGATACAGGGGAACACTGAAGCTTTCTTT
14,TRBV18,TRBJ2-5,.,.,CASSRTGGLETQYF,TGTGCCAGCTCCCGAACGGGGGGCTTGGAGACCCAGTACTTC
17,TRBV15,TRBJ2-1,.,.,CATSRKGLGGTSNEQFF,TGTGCCACCAGCAGGAAAGGGTTGGGCGGGACGTCCAATGAGCAGTTCTTC
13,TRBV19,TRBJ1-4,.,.,CASSIGRGEKLFF,TGTGCCAGTAGTATTGGCAGAGGTGAAAAACTGTTTTTT
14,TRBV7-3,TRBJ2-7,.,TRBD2,CASSLFGGSNEQYF,TGTGCCAGCAGCTTATTCGGCGGGAGCAACGAGCAGTACTTC
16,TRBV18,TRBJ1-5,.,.,CASSPGERGENQPQHF,TGTGCCAGCTCACCAGGAGAGCGGGGGGAGAATCAGCCCCAGCATTTT
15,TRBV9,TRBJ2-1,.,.,CASGFTGSSYNEQFF,TGTGCCAGCGGCTTTACAGGGAGCTCCTACAATGAGCAGTTCTTC
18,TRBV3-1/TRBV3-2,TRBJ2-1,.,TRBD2,CASSPKLAGGPRDNEQFF,TGTGCCAGCAGCCCTAAACTAGCGGGAGGTCCTCGGGACAATGAGCAGTTCTTC
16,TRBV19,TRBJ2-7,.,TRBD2,CASSEPRTSGSYEQYF,TGTGCCAGTAGTGAGCCTCGGACTAGCGGGTCCTACGAGCAGTACTTC
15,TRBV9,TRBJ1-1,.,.,CASSVSSVGHGKAFF,TGTGCCAGCAGCGTTTCCTCAGTGGGACATGGGAAAGCTTTCTTT
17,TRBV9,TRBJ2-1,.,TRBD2,CASSVSGRTPGYNEQFF,TGTGCCAGCAGCGTTAGCGGGAGGACACCAGGTTACAATGAGCAGTTCTTC
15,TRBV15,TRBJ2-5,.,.,CATSRDRSSWETQYF,TGTGCCACCAGCAGAGATCGGTCCTCCTGGGAGACCCAGTACTTC
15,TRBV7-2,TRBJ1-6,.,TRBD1,CASRQTGSVNSPLHF,TGTGCCAGCAGGCAGACAGGGAGCGTTAATTCACCCCTCCACTTT
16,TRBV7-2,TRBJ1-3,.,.,CASSLDSNREGNTIYF,TGTGCCAGCAGCTTAGATTCGAACAGGGAGGGAAACACCATATATTTT
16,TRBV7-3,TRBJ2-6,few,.,CASSLSGASGANVLTF,TGTGCCAGCAGCTTAAGCGGGGCCTCTGGGGCCAACGTCCTGACTTTC
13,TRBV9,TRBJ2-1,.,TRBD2,CASEREAYNEQFF,TGTGCCAGCGAGCGGGAGGCCTACAATGAGCAGTTCTTC
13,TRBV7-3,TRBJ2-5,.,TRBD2,CASSSGLLETQYF,TGTGCCAGCAGCTCGGGACTACTGGAGACCCAGTACTTC
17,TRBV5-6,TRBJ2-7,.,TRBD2,CASSFRTSGRGTYEQYF,TGTGCCAGCAGCTTCAGGACTAGCGGGAGGGGAACATACGAGCAGTACTTC
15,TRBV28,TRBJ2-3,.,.,CASSLRGGKPDTQYF,TGTGCCAGCAGTTTAAGGGGCGGGAAGCCAGATACGCAGTATTTT
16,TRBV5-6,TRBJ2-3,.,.,CASSADRFWDTDTQYF,TGTGCCAGCAGCGCCGACAGGTTTTGGGACACAGATACGCAGTATTTT
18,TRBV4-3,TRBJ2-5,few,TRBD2,CASSQDRAGGPRDETQYF,TGCGCCAGCAGCCAAGACAGAGCGGGAGGGCCGAGGGATGAGACCCAGTACTTC
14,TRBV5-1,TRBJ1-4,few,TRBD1,CASSLDRGNEKLFF,TGCGCCAGCAGCCTGGACAGGGGTAATGAAAAACTGTTTTTT
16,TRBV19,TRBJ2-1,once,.,CASSIILARPYNEQFF,TGTGCCAGTAGTATCATTCTAGCGCGACCATACAATGAGCAGTTCTTC
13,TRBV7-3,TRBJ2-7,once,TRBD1,CASSLRQGIEQYF,TGTGCCAGCAGCTTAAGACAGGGGATCGAGCAGTACTTC
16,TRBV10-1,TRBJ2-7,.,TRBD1,CASSALRAGGRDEQYF,TGCGCCAGCAGTGCCCTGAGGGCAGGGGGAAGGGACGAGCAGTACTTC
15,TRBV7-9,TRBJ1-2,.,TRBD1,CASRPTGSPNYGYTF,TGTGCCAGCAGGCCGACAGGGTCCCCTAACTATGGCTACACCTTC
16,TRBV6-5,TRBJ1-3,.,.,CASSYSRQGTGNTIYF,TGTGCCAGCAGTTACTCAAGGCAGGGGACAGGAAACACCATATATTTT
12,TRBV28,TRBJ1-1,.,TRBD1,CASSLGRQGAFF,TGTGCCAGCAGTTTAGGGCGACAGGGAGCTTTCTTT
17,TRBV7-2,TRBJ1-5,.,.,CASSFSLSTGRDQPQHF,TGTGCCAGCAGCTTTAGCCTTAGCACGGGGAGAGATCAGCCCCAGCATTTT
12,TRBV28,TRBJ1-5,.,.,CASSLATQPQHF,TGTGCCAGCAGTTTAGCCACACAGCCCCAGCATTTT
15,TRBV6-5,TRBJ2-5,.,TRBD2,CASSKGLAGEETQYF,TGTGCCAGCAGTAAGGGACTAGCGGGAGAAGAGACCCAGTACTTC
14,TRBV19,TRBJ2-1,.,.,CASSMGDGRLEQFF,TGTGCCAGTAGTATGGGCGACGGGAGACTAGAGCAGTTCTTC
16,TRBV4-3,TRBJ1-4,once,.,CASSQHAARTNEKLFF,TGCGCCAGCAGCCAACATGCGGCTCGGACTAATGAAAAACTGTTTTTT
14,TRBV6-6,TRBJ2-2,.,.,CASTAGPYTGELFF,TGTGCCAGCACCGCGGGACCCTACACCGGGGAGCTGTTTTTT
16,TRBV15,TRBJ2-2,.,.,CATSRDRSGNTGELFF,TGTGCCACCAGCAGAGACCGGAGCGGCAACACCGGGGAGCTGTTTTTT
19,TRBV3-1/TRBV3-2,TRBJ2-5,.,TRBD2,CASSSIRTSGSPDRETQYF,TGTGCCAGCAGCTCGATACGGACTAGCGGGAGCCCCGACCGAGAGACCCAGTACTTC
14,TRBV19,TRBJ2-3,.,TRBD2,CASSTGLAGDTQYF,TGTGCCAGTAGTACGGGACTAGCGGGGGATACGCAGTATTTT
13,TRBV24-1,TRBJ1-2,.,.,CATSDPDSYGYTF,TGTGCCACCAGTGACCCGGACAGTTATGGCTACACCTTC
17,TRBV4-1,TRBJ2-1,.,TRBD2,CASSQGEASGRAYEQFF,TGCGCCAGCAGCCAAGGGGAGGCTAGCGGGAGGGCCTATGAGCAGTTCTTC
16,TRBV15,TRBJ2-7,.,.,CATSRGRGRTSYEQYF,TGTGCCACCAGCAGAGGTCGAGGGAGGACCTCCTACGAGCAGTACTTC
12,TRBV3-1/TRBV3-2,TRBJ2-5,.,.,CASSQAGETQYF,TGTGCCAGCAGCCAAGCGGGGGAGACCCAGTACTTC
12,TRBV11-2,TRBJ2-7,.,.,CASSFPGYEQYF,TGTGCCAGCAGCTTTCCCGGGTACGAGCAGTACTTC
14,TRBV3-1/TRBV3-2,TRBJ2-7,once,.,CASSQAGGPYEQYF,TGTGCCAGCAGCCAAGCCGGAGGGCCCTACGAGCAGTACTTC
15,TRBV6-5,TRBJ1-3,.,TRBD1,CASSYSPDRGYTIYF,TGTGCCAGCAGTTACTCACCGGACAGGGGATACACCATATATTTT
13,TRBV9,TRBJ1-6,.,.,CASSPQGNSPLHF,TGTGCCAGCAGCCCGCAGGGTAATTCACCCCTCCACTTT
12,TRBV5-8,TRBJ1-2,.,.,CASSLYTRGYTF,TGTGCCAGCAGCTTGTATACGCGCGGCTACACCTTC
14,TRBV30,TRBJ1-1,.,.,CAWSVPRLGTEAFF,TGTGCCTGGAGTGTACCCAGACTCGGCACTGAAGCTTTCTTT
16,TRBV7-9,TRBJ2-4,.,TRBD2,CASSLAGGSVKNIQYF,TGTGCCAGCAGCTTAGCGGGCGGGAGTGTCAAAAACATTCAGTACTTC
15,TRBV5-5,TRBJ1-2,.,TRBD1,CASSEAGTGNYGYTF,TGTGCCAGCAGCGAGGCCGGGACAGGCAACTATGGCTACACCTTC
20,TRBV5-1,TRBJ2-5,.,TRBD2,CASSSPVTSGRPPSVETQYF,TGCGCCAGCAGCAGCCCGGTGACTAGCGGGAGGCCCCCGAGTGTGGAGACCCAGTACTTC
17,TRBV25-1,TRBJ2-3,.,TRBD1,CASSEFLSGQGRDTQYF,TGTGCCAGCAGTGAATTCCTATCGGGACAGGGGAGAGATACGCAGTATTTT
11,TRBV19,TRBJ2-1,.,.,CASKRRDEQFF,TGTGCCAGTAAAAGACGGGATGAGCAGTTCTTC
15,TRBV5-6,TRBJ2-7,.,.,CASSLGTRGPVEQYF,TGTGCCAGCAGCTTGGGAACCAGGGGACCAGTGGAGCAGTACTTC
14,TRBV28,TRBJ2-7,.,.,CASSPPQAGGEQYF,TGTGCCAGCAGTCCTCCACAGGCTGGGGGGGAGCAGTACTTC